This is a list of T cell receptor beta chains from one sample in a study of cytotoxic CD8 clonotypes in ibrutinib-treated CLL. The assay was immunoSEQ multiplex PCR, and TCRdb's table has in-frame clones only and misses some. The sample includes 75,000 to 80,000 clones, around four fifths of them seen just once. Specimen: PBMCs, collected after 24 months of ibrutinib treatment. These receptors were collected from a human donor with chronic lymphocytic leukemia. Both conserved end residues are part of each CDR3. A D gene is named only where the DNA matches it firmly. Not all rows give a size; the values are once, few, many and, for expanded clones, a class.

few | . | TRBJ1-2 | TRBV2 | TGTGCCAGCGCGGGGCTTGACTATGGCTACACCTTC | CASAGLDYGYTF
few | . | TRBJ2-1 | TRBV29-1 | TGCAGCGGACTCCCCTTATACAATGAGCAGTTCTTC | CSGLPLYNEQFF
. | TRBD1 | TRBJ2-7 | TRBV9 | TGTGCCAGCAGCGTGTCGGGACAGAGCTCCTACGAGCAGTACTTC | CASSVSGQSSYEQYF
few | . | TRBJ2-7 | TRBV10-3 | TGTGCCATCAGAGTAACTAGCTCGGAGCAGTACTTC | CAIRVTSSEQYF
. | . | TRBJ2-5 | TRBV5-5 | TGTGCCAGCAGCCCACTAACGAACCAAGAGACCCAGTACTTC | CASSPLTNQETQYF
. | . | TRBJ1-4 | TRBV2 | TGTGCCAGCAGTTCTAGAGGCGAAAAACTGTTTTTT | CASSSRGEKLFF
. | TRBD2 | TRBJ2-3 | TRBV29-1 | TGCAGCGTGGTCTTGGGGGGGGACACAGATACGCAGTATTTT | CSVVLGGDTDTQYF
. | TRBD2 | TRBJ2-1 | TRBV19 | TGTGCCAGTAGTATAGAGGGGCTAGCGGGGTATGAGCAGTTCTTC | CASSIEGLAGYEQFF
. | . | TRBJ2-1 | TRBV7-6 | TGTGCCAGCAGCTTAGAATGGGGGGCAATTGAGCAGTTCTTC | CASSLEWGAIEQFF
. | . | TRBJ2-1 | TRBV9 | TGTGCCAGCAGCGTAGCATTGCTAGCGACTGAGCAGTTCTTC | CASSVALLATEQFF
. | . | TRBJ2-2 | TRBV18 | TGTGCCAGCTCCCGGGACACCTTCGCCGGGGAGCTGTTTTTT | CASSRDTFAGELFF
. | . | TRBJ2-1 | TRBV7-2 | TGTGCCAGCAGTTTGGGGGGAGGCTTTATCTATGAGCAGTTCTTC | CASSLGGGFIYEQFF
. | . | TRBJ1-1 | TRBV27 | TGTGCCAGCAGTTTATGGAGAGGGACTGAAGCTTTCTTT | CASSLWRGTEAFF
once | . | TRBJ2-1 | TRBV9 | TGTGCCAGCAGCATAGCCCCCTCACTTCCACCTTACAATGAGCAGTTCTTC | CASSIAPSLPPYNEQFF
. | . | TRBJ2-7 | TRBV7-3 | TGTGCCAGCAGCCTACAGGGAGGTTACGAGCAGTACTTC | CASSLQGGYEQYF
. | . | TRBJ2-1 | TRBV27 | TGTGCCAGCAGTTTTAGAGGTGGGGTGGCGGGTCACAATGAGCAGTTCTTC | CASSFRGGVAGHNEQFF
. | . | TRBJ2-1 | TRBV5-5 | TGTGCCAGCAGCTTGTACTACGAGCAGTTCTTC | CASSLYYEQFF
. | . | TRBJ2-1 | TRBV6-5 | TGTGCCAGCAGTTTTGGCCAATCAATCGTGGATGAGCAGTTCTTC | CASSFGQSIVDEQFF
. | . | TRBJ2-7 | TRBV11-3 | TGTGCCAGCAGCCCGACTTTCGAGCAGTACTTC | CASSPTFEQYF
once | TRBD1 | TRBJ2-7 | TRBV29-1 | TGCAGCGTTGAGGCAGGGGGCGGCTACGAGCAGTACTTC | CSVEAGGGYEQYF
. | . | TRBJ2-7 | TRBV27 | TGTGCCAGCAGCCCCGGACGTACCCCATCCTACGAGCAGTACTTC | CASSPGRTPSYEQYF
. | TRBD1 | TRBJ2-2 | TRBV2 | TGTGCCAGCAGTGAATGGGACAGGGGGATTACGAACACCGGGGAGCTGTTTTTT | CASSEWDRGITNTGELFF
. | TRBD2 | TRBJ2-5 | TRBV5-4 | TGTGCCAGCAGTTTCAGACTAGCGGGAGGAGAGACCCAGTACTTC | CASSFRLAGGETQYF
. | . | TRBJ2-5 | TRBV7-6 | TGTGCCAGCAGTCCAGGGGGGAGCGAGACCCAGTACTTC | CASSPGGSETQYF
. | . | TRBJ2-2 | TRBV4-1 | TGCGCCAGCAGCTTCCAGGGAACTGTCGCCGGGGAGCTGTTTTTT | CASSFQGTVAGELFF
. | . | TRBJ2-1 | TRBV7-2 | TGTGCCAGCAGCCCACCCAATTCCAATGAGCAGTTCTTC | CASSPPNSNEQFF
. | TRBD2 | TRBJ2-7 | TRBV5-4 | TGTGCCAGCAGCTTCCGACGAAGCGGGGGGGACGAGCAGTACTTC | CASSFRRSGGDEQYF
. | . | TRBJ1-4 | TRBV5-1 | TGCGCCAGCAGCCTACAAGCAACTAATGAAAAACTGTTTTTT | CASSLQATNEKLFF
. | . | TRBJ2-1 | TRBV15 | TGTGCCACCAGCAGAGATTTTGGTGGGAATGAGCAGTTCTTC | CATSRDFGGNEQFF
once | . | TRBJ2-5 | TRBV7-6 | TGTGCCAGCAGCCACAATCATCAAGAGACCCAGTACTTC | CASSHNHQETQYF
. | . | TRBJ1-1 | TRBV21-1 | TGTGCCAGCAGCAAAGATGGGGGGTCTTGTGGATTGGAAGCTTTCTTT | CASSKDGGSCGLEAFF